This T cell receptor (beta chain) was recorded in a study of T cells in Graves' hyperthyroidism and ophthalmopathy. This CDR3 has 12 residues. Germline V gene data show CDR1 as DFQATT and CDR2 as SNEGSKA (reference sequence). There are a few counts of this clonotype. Authors of the study amplified TCR beta CDR3 regions from RNA transcripts. TCR CDR3 underwent first-round RT-PCR with the HTBI primer set. A single record per CDR3 protein comes from TCRdb applying MiXCR to the multiplex PCR reads. Here the sample spans some 340,000 distinct CDR3 sequences, approximately 15% being singletons. The chain carries TRBV20-1 and TRBJ1-4; the D gene is possibly TRBD1 (6 bases). The specimen sequenced was blood. The sequence came from a woman aged 40-49 years with Graves' ophthalmopathy. CDR3 nucleotide sequence: TGCAGCCTACAGGGACTTAATGAAAAACTGTTTTTT. This gives the protein CSLQGLNEKLFF.